This T cell receptor (beta chain) was recorded in a study of early T cells in non-severe SARS-CoV-2 infection. V was shortened by 1 base and J by 2 bases, with 14 bases between the two germline ends. Per germline, CDR1 MNHEY and CDR2 SVGAGI. This CDR3 spans 17 amino acids. Individual cDNA molecules each received unique molecular identifiers attached to them. TCRdb processed the 5' RACE reads anew with MiXCR; each CDR3 protein has one entry. The sample comprises 79,000 or so distinct CDR3 sequences, 10% to 15% of which are singletons, and 1.1% rests with the top ten. Sample: whole blood. The TCR was taken from an adult who was a healthcare worker with PCR-confirmed SARS-CoV-2 infection or an uninfected control (not recorded which). The J gene is TRBJ2-2, the V gene TRBV6-5; D uncertain. The CDR3 DNA sequence: TGTGCCAGCAGTTACTTTCGCCGCCTAGATAACACCGGGGAGCTGTTTTTT. It translates to CASSYFRRLDNTGELFF.